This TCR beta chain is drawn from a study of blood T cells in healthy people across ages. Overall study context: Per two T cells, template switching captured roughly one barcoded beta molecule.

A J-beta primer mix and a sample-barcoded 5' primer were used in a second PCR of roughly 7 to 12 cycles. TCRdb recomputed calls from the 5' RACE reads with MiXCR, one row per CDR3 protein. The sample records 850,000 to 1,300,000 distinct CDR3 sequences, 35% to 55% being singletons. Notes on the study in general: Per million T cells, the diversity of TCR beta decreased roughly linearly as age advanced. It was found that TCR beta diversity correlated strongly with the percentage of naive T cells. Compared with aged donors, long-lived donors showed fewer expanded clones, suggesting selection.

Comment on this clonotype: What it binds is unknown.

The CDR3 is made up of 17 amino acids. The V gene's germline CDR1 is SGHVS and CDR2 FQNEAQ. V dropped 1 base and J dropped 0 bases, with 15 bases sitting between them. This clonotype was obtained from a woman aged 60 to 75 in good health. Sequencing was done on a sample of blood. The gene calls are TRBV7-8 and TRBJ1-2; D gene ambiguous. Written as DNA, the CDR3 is TGTGCCAGCAGCTTAGACGCCCATAATAGACCTAACTATGGCTACACCTTC. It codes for CASSLDAHNRPNYGYTF.